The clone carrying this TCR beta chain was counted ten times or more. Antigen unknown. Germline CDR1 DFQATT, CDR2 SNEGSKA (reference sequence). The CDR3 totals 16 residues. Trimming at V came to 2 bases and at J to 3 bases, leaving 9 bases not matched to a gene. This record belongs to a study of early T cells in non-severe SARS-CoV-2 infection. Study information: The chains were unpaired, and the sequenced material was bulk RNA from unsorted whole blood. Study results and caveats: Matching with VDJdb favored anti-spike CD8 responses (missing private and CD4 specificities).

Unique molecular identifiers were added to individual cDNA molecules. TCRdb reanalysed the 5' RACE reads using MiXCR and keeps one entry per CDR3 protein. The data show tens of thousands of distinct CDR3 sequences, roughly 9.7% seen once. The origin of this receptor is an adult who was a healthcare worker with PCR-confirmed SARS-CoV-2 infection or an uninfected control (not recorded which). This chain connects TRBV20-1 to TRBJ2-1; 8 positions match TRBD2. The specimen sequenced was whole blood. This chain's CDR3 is CSARLMAGGNYNEQFF. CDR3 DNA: TGCAGTGCTAGACTCATGGCGGGAGGCAACTACAATGAGCAGTTCTTC.